This T cell receptor (beta chain) was recovered during a study of HIV-infected children after antiretroviral therapy interruption. Study details: Interruption group median age roughly 10 years; continuous group 8 years. Recorded EBV and CMV exposure existed for most children.

This clonotype was seen repeatedly, ten times or more. The antigen is unknown. Study findings and constraints: After treatment interruption started, naive CD4+ CDR3 overlap across time points dropped. Naive CD4+ Gini coefficient rose by interruption end, suggesting clonal expansion.

The TCR library was built from RNA with a 3' RACE protocol and unique molecular identifiers. TCRdb reprocessed the 3' RACE reads via MiXCR and lists one record per CDR3 protein. The sample yields some 51,000 distinct CDR3 sequences, approximately 4% seen once. Treatment meaning: PENTA 11 planned treatment interruption arm or continuous ART arm. Germline CDR1 is MNHEY and CDR2 is SMNVEV (reference sequence). Trimming took 7 bases from V and 8 from J, leaving 24 bases between them. This CDR3 has 16 residues. The material sequenced was CD45RA+ CD4+ T cells from PBMCs, pooled from several time points, taken from a donor given antiretroviral therapy, either interrupted or continuous. Subset noted: naive CD4+ CD45RA+ CD45RO- T cells. The TCR was taken from a pool of human donors with HIV. This chain links TRBV27 with TRBJ2-1, with a weak D call TRBD2 (6 bases). The CDR3 sequence is CASTPFGASETYEQFF. CDR3 nucleotides: TGTGCCAGCACCCCTTTTGGGGCTAGCGAAACTTATGAGCAGTTCTTC.